This T cell receptor beta chain was captured in a study of beta chain features in type 1 diabetes. This clone was seen ten or more times. The whole isolated RNA underwent reverse transcription, so sequencing captured expressed TCRB transcripts. The data were produced by immunoSEQ multiplex PCR, yet TCRdb's version contains in-frame clones alone and is incomplete. The sample holds about 130,000 clones, nearly 9.5% seen once. The sequenced sample consisted of central memory CD4+ T cells from blood. This receptor was identified in a man between 18 and 35 years old in good health.

The CDR3 coding sequence is TGTGCCATCAGTGAGCCAGGGCTGAACACTGAAGCTTTCTTT. Translation: CAISEPGLNTEAFF. The rearrangement joins TRBV10-3 to TRBJ1-1, with D maybe TRBD1 (5 bases). Germline V gene sequence: CDR1 ENHRY, CDR2 SYGVKD. Deletions cut 2 bases from V and 0 bases from J, with 7 bases between. CDR3 size: 14 residues.